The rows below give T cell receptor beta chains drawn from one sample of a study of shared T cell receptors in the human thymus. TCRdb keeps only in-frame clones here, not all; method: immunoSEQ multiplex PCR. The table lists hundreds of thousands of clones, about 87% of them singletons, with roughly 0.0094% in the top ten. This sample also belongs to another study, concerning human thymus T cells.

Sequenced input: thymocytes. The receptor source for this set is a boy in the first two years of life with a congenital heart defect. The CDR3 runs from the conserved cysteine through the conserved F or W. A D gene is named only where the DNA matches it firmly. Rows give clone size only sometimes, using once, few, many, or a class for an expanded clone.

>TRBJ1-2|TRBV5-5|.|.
CASGGINKHYGYTF
TGTGCCAGCGGCGGAATAAACAAACACTATGGCTACACCTTC
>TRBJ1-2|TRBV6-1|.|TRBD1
CASSHRDRGMRGYTF
TGTGCCAGCAGCCACAGGGACAGGGGAATGCGTGGCTACACCTTC
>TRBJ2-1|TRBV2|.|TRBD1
CASRTTGGLF
TGTGCCAGCAGGACGACAGGGGGGCTCTTC
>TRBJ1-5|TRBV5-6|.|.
CASSWWGVPNQPQHF
TGTGCCAGCAGCTGGTGGGGAGTCCCAAATCAGCCCCAGCATTTT
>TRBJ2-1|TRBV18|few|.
CASSPWEASYNEQFF
TGTGCCAGCTCACCTTGGGAGGCTAGCTACAATGAGCAGTTCTTC
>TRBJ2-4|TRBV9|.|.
CASSDNPRQPGSKNIQYF
TGTGCCAGCAGCGACAACCCCAGACAGCCTGGGTCCAAAAACATTCAGTACTTC
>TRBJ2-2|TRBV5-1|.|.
CASSSPGHSPFANTGELFF
TGCGCCAGCAGCTCTCCGGGACACTCACCGTTCGCGAACACCGGGGAGCTGTTTTTT
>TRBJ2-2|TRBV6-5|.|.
CASRPRAEGTGELFF
TGTGCCAGCAGACCGAGAGCGGAGGGAACCGGGGAGCTGTTTTTT
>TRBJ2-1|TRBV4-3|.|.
CASSQVCRGNEQFF
TGCGCCAGCAGCCAAGTGTGCAGGGGAAATGAGCAGTTCTTC
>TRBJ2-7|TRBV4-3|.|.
CASSPFRWGAPYEQYF
TGCGCCAGCAGCCCTTTTCGCTGGGGAGCACCCTACGAGCAGTACTTC
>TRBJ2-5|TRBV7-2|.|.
CASTDRQETQYF
TGTGCCAGCACCGACAGACAAGAGACCCAGTACTTC
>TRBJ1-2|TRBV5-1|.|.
CASSLFGGSTLFGYTF
TGCGCCAGCAGTCTTTTCGGGGGATCTACGTTGTTTGGCTACACCTTC
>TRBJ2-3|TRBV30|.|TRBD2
CAWFLSGDSTDTQYF
TGTGCCTGGTTCCTTAGCGGGGACAGCACAGATACGCAGTATTTT
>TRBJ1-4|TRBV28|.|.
CASSPLTGSSIVSRTPTNEKLFF
TGTGCCAGCAGCCCACTCACAGGGAGCTCGATCGTTTCTCGTACGCCAACTAATGAAAAACTGTTTTTT
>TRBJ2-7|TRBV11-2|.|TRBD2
CASTSLAGEFGEQYF
TGTGCCAGCACCTCATTAGCGGGAGAGTTCGGCGAGCAGTACTTC
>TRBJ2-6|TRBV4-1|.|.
CASSQPHSGRDSGANVLTF
TGCGCCAGCAGCCAACCCCACTCGGGAAGGGACTCTGGGGCCAACGTCCTGACTTTC
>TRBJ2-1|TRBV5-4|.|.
CASSPLRGTRVNEQFF
TGTGCCAGCAGCCCTCTCCGGGGAACTAGAGTCAATGAGCAGTTCTTC
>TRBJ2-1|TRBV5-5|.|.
CASSYLWTDSYNEQFF
TGTGCCAGCAGCTACCTGTGGACAGACTCCTACAATGAGCAGTTCTTC
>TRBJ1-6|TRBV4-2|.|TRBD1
CASSQRQGGGSSYNSPLHF
TGTGCCAGCAGCCAACGACAGGGGGGCGGAAGCTCCTATAATTCCCCCCTCCACTTT
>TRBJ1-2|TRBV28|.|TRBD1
CASSLNGQGLWDGYTF
TGTGCCAGCAGCTTAAACGGACAGGGCCTATGGGATGGCTACACCTTC
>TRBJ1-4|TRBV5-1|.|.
CASSPRDSTNEKLFF
TGCGCCAGCAGCCCGCGGGACTCAACTAATGAAAAACTGTTTTTT
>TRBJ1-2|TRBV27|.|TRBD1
CASRPSRGQGYGYTF
TGTGCCAGCAGACCTTCCCGCGGACAGGGCTATGGCTACACCTTC
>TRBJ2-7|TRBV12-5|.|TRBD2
CASGLSGTSGSNEQYF
TGTGCTAGTGGTTTGTCCGGGACTAGCGGGAGCAACGAGCAGTACTTC
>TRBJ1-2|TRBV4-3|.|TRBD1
CASSFRRGLGYTF
TGCGCCAGCAGCTTCCGGAGGGGGCTTGGCTACACCTTC
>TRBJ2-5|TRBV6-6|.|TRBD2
CASSRLARSLETQYF
TGTGCCAGCAGCCGACTAGCGAGAAGTTTGGAGACCCAGTACTTC
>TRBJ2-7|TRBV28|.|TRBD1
CASRPGQGTYEQYF
TGTGCCAGCAGACCGGGACAGGGGACCTACGAGCAGTACTTC
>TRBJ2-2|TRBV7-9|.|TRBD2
CASSVSGDAGELFF
TGTGCCAGCAGCGTTAGCGGGGATGCAGGGGAGCTGTTTTTT
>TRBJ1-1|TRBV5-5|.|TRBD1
CASSLPTGTWAEAFF
TGTGCCAGCAGCCTACCGACAGGGACGTGGGCTGAAGCTTTCTTT
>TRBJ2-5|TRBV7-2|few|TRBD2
CASGQTSAQETQYF
TGTGCCAGCGGACAGACTAGCGCCCAAGAGACCCAGTACTTC
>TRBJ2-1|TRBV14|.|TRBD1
CASSQLPTGAYNEQFF
TGTGCCAGCAGCCAACTACCCACAGGGGCCTACAATGAGCAGTTCTTC
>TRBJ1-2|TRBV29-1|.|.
CSVPRDTRRDYGYTF
TGCAGCGTCCCCCGAGATACTAGACGAGACTATGGCTACACCTTC
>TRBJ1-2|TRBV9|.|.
CASSVLSNYGYTF
TGTGCCAGCAGCGTTTTATCGAACTATGGCTACACCTTC
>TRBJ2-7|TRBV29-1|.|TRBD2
CSVRSGRLWEQYF
TGCAGCGTTCGTAGCGGGAGGCTATGGGAGCAGTACTTC
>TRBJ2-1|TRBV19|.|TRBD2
CASSSLLAGGAEQFF
TGTGCCAGTAGTTCCCTCCTAGCGGGAGGAGCTGAGCAGTTCTTC
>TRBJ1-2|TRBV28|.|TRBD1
CASSALRTGDHGYTF
TGTGCCAGCAGTGCCCTTAGGACAGGGGATCATGGCTACACCTTC
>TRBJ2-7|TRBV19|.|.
CASSVRVQSYEQYF
TGTGCCAGTAGTGTGAGGGTCCAGTCCTACGAGCAGTACTTC
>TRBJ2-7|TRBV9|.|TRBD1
CASSPPLVAGGPPPLGEQYF
TGTGCCAGCAGCCCCCCTTTGGTGGCAGGGGGTCCCCCCCCATTGGGCGAGCAGTACTTC
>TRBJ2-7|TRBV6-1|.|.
CASRGSSYEQYF
TGTGCCAGCAGGGGCAGCTCCTACGAGCAGTACTTC
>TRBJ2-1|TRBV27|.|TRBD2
CASSFQRGSMNEQFF
TGTGCCAGCAGTTTTCAGCGGGGGAGCATGAATGAGCAGTTCTTC
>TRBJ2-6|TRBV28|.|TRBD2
CASSLGGYPIYGANVLTF
TGTGCCAGCAGTTTGGGAGGGTACCCAATATATGGGGCCAACGTCCTGACTTTC
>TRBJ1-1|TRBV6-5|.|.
CASSYVSDTEAFF
TGTGCCAGCAGTTACGTTTCGGACACTGAAGCTTTCTTT
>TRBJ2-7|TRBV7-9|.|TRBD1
CASSSDRVEQYF
TGTGCCAGCAGCTCGGACAGGGTCGAGCAGTACTTC
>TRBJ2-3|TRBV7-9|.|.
CASSQRAAGDTQYF
TGTGCCAGCAGCCAAAGGGCGGCGGGGGATACGCAGTATTTT
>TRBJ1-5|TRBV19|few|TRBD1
CATVQGKDNQPQHF
TGTGCCACGGTACAGGGGAAGGACAATCAGCCCCAGCATTTT
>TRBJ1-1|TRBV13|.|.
CASQRGTEMNTEAFF
TGTGCCAGCCAAAGGGGGACCGAAATGAACACTGAAGCTTTCTTT
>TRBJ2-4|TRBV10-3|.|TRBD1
CAISKTGEGAKNIQYF
TGTGCCATCAGCAAGACAGGGGAAGGAGCCAAAAACATTCAGTACTTC
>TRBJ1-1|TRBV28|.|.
CASSFDGFGAEAFF
TGTGCCAGCAGTTTTGACGGGTTTGGCGCTGAAGCTTTCTTT
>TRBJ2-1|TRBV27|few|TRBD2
CASSPIGTSGGYNEQFF
TGTGCCAGCAGCCCAATTGGGACTAGCGGGGGCTACAATGAGCAGTTCTTC
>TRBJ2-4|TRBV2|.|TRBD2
CASRTPGLAGGPGTKNIQYF
TGTGCCAGCAGGACCCCGGGACTAGCGGGGGGACCCGGAACCAAAAACATTCAGTACTTC
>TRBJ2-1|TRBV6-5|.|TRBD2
CASSYRLAGDRQFF
TGTGCCAGCAGTTACAGACTAGCGGGAGATAGGCAGTTCTTC
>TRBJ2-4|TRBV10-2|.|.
CASSLATLDIQYF
TGCGCCAGCAGCCTAGCGACATTAGACATTCAGTACTTC
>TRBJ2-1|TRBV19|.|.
CASSRRSDNEQFF
TGTGCCAGTAGTCGGAGGTCGGACAATGAGCAGTTCTTC
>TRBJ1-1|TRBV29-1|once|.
CSGRGKGFKNTEAFF
TGCAGCGGGAGGGGAAAGGGTTTTAAGAACACTGAAGCTTTCTTT
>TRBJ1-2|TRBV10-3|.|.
CAISSRGEDYGYTF
TGTGCCATCAGCTCCCGGGGGGAGGACTATGGCTACACCTTC